The 22 T cell receptor beta chains presented below share a single source sample, sequenced in a study of shared clonotypes between healthy human individuals. TCRdb's table, derived via immunoSEQ multiplex PCR, lists solely in-frame clones and lacks some. Here the sample spans about 2.1 million clones, about 93% being singletons. Selected positively for CCR7 and CD45RO-negative, naive CD8 cells excluded terminally differentiated effector memory CD45RA+ cells. Sample: naive CD8+ T cells from PBMCs. The receptors come from a man between 18 and 29 years old in good health. Some clones in this sample may be carry-over from other donors' samples.

The V and J genes are TRBV7-3 and TRBJ2-7; no firm D call. Per germline, CDR1 SGHTA and CDR2 FQGTGA. Trimming cost V 2 bases and J 0 bases, with 8 bases left between them. CDR3 size: 14 residues. Here the CDR3 DNA reads TGTGCCAGCAGCTTAGATGCCAGCTCCTACGAGCAGTACTTC. It translates to CASSLDASSYEQYF.

The chain couples TRBV14 to TRBJ2-1; 10 bases match TRBD2. CDR3 length: 14 residues. Germline CDR1 reads SGHDN; CDR2 reads FVKESK. Losses at the gene ends were 4 bases for V and 7 bases for J; bases not matched to a gene: 4. CDR3 residues: CASSPLAGVNEQFF. DNA for the CDR3: TGTGCCAGCAGCCCGCTAGCGGGAGTAAATGAGCAGTTCTTC.

This clone was seen a single time. The V and J genes are TRBV7-9 and TRBJ2-5; TRBD1 might be the D (5 bases). The CDR3 loop spans 14 amino acids. V dropped 5 bases and J dropped 5 bases, with 15 bases sitting between them. The germline V gene encodes CDR1 SEHNR and CDR2 FQNEAQ (reference sequence). As DNA, the CDR3 is TGTGCCAGCAGCGTGGCAGGGATGTACGAGACCCAGTACTTC. As protein: CASSVAGMYETQYF.

The chain employs TRBV27 and TRBJ2-7, with D possibly called TRBD1 or TRBD2 (6 bases each). Germline CDR1 and CDR2: MNHEY and SMNVEV (reference sequence). V lost 4 bases, J lost 7 bases, and 20 bases lay in between. The CDR3 contains 15 residues. The CDR3 region has the DNA TGTGCCAGCAGTTCGCTGCAGGGCAGGGGAGGAGAGCAGTACTTC. It encodes CASSSLQGRGGEQYF.

As for this clone: Other DNA sequences within the sample encode an identical CDR3. The genes are TRBV27 and TRBJ2-5; TRBD2 matches 9 bases. Trimming removed 4 bases from V and 2 bases from J; junction bases left unmatched: 8. Germline assignment: CDR1 MNHEY and CDR2 SMNVEV (reference sequence). The length of the CDR3 is 16 residues. The CDR3 loop is CASSSLRGGPQETQYF. The CDR3 coding sequence is TGTGCCAGCAGTTCCTTGCGGGGGGGACCTCAAGAGACCCAGTACTTC.

V and J are TRBV9 and TRBJ2-1, with TRBD1 matching 10 bases. The trim removed 3 bases at V and 8 bases at J, leaving 11 bases unmatched. In germline, CDR1 is SGDLS, CDR2 YYNGEE. CDR3 length: 16 residues. CDR3 DNA sequence: TGTGCCAGCAGCGAAAATCCGGGACAGGGGACGCATGAGCAGTTCTTC. It translates to CASSENPGQGTHEQFF.

V gene TRBV10-3 combines with J gene TRBJ1-2; D uncertain. The CDR3 runs to 13 residues. Trimming took 7 bases from V and 7 from J, leaving 16 bases between them. The germline V gene has CDR1 ENHRY and CDR2 SYGVKD. Here the CDR3 reads CAIKPTGLVGYTF. In DNA form, the CDR3 reads TGTGCCATCAAACCCACGGGTTTGGTTGGCTACACCTTC.

This chain connects TRBV30 to TRBJ2-2; 7 bases are shared with TRBD2. There are 17 residues in the CDR3. Per the germline V gene, CDR1 is GTSNPN and CDR2 is SVGIG (reference sequence). The J segment lost 6 bases and the V segment lost 6 bases, leaving 19 bases of the junction unmatched. Here the CDR3 reads CACAGTTEHFSAGELFF. The CDR3 DNA is TGTGCCTGCGCCGGGACTACTGAACACTTCTCCGCCGGGGAGCTGTTTTTT. The variable domain in full, completed from reference TRBV30 and TRBJ2-2, reads SQTIHQWPATLVQPVGSPLSLECTVEGTSNPNLYWYRQAAGRGLQLLFYSVGIGQISSEVPQNLSASRPQDRQFILSSKKLLLSDSGFYLCACAGTTEHFSAGELFFGEGSRLTVL.

The CDR3 DNA is TGTGCCAGCAGCTTAGCCCCCGGGACAGGGAACTCTGGGGCCAACGTCCTGACTTTC. Encoded protein: CASSLAPGTGNSGANVLTF. The gene calls are TRBV7-8 and TRBJ2-6; 9 positions agree with TRBD1. The CDR3 totals 19 residues. The V gene's germline CDR1 is SGHVS and CDR2 FQNEAQ. V dropped 0 bases and J dropped 0; count of bases not matched to a gene: 6.

This clone was detected once. Other DNA sequences in this specimen translate into the identical CDR3. This rearrangement joins TRBV9 to TRBJ2-1; D gene uncertain. Germline CDR1 SGDLS, CDR2 YYNGEE. The V gene lost 0 bases and the J gene lost 7 bases, with 5 bases spanning the gap. The CDR3 consists of 12 residues. The CDR3 DNA reads TGTGCCAGCAGCGTAGGAAAGAATGAGCAGTTCTTC. It is translated as CASSVGKNEQFF.

This clone was found a few times. The chain recombines TRBV11-2 with TRBJ1-1; the match to TRBD1 covers 10 bases. The CDR3 contains 15 residues. V lost 5 bases and J lost 1; bases outside the gene matches: 4. The germline V gene has CDR1 SGHAT and CDR2 FQNNGV. The CDR3 nucleotides are TGTGCCAGCAGCCCCTGGGACAGGGGGAACACTGAAGCTTTCTTT. This gives the protein CASSPWDRGNTEAFF. Drawing the rest from reference TRBV11-2 and TRBJ1-1, the complete variable domain is EAGVAQSPRYKIIEKRQSVAFWCNPISGHATLYWYQQILGQGPKLLIQFQNNGVVDDSQLPKDRFSAERLKGVDSTLKIQPAKLEDSAVYLCASSPWDRGNTEAFFGQGTRLTVV.

This chain links TRBV9 with TRBJ2-5; 7 positions agree with TRBD2. Germline CDR1 reads SGDLS; CDR2 reads YYNGEE. V shed 3 bases and J 2 bases; nucleotides not matched to a gene: 10. The CDR3 is made up of 16 amino acids. CDR3 amino acids: CASSDTRLAIQETQYF. The CDR3 DNA reads as TGTGCCAGCAGCGACACTAGACTAGCCATACAAGAGACCCAGTACTTC.

This sequence joins TRBV5-1 and TRBJ2-4; a possible D gene is TRBD1 (6 bases). The CDR3 covers 14 residues. V lost 4 bases and J lost 1, with 9 bases in between. The germline V gene encodes CDR1 SGHRS and CDR2 YFSETQ. The CDR3: CASSPTGAKNIQYF. The DNA of the CDR3 is TGCGCCAGCAGCCCAACAGGGGCCAAAAACATTCAGTACTTC. The entire variable domain, with the rest obtained from reference TRBV5-1 and TRBJ2-4, is as follows: KAGVTQTPRYLIKTRGQQVTLSCSPISGHRSVSWYQQTPGQGLQFLFEYFSETQRNKGNFPGRFSGRQFSNSRSEMNVSTLELGDSALYLCASSPTGAKNIQYFGAGTRLSVL.

V is TRBV28 and J is TRBJ2-3, with 8 bases aligning to TRBD1. This CDR3 contains 14 residues. Unmatched junction bases numbered 4, after V lost 5 bases and J lost 3 bases. The germline gives CDR1 MDHEN, CDR2 SYDVKM. CDR3 bases: TGTGCCAGCAGTCCCGGGGACAGGACAGATACGCAGTATTTT. Translating gives CASSPGDRTDTQYF.

The chain joins TRBV27 to TRBJ2-7; no definite D call. This CDR3 is 14 amino acids long. Germline values: CDR1 MNHEY, CDR2 SMNVEV (reference sequence). V was pared by 3 bases and J by 4 bases, with 13 bases between. The CDR3 protein is CASSFRARSYEQYF. The DNA of the CDR3 is TGTGCCAGCAGTTTTCGGGCCCGGAGTTACGAGCAGTACTTC.

The chain is built from TRBV2 and TRBJ2-7; D possibly uses TRBD1 or TRBD2 (5 bases each). V was trimmed by 8 bases and J by 3 bases, leaving 17 bases between them. The CDR3 consists of 14 residues. In germline, CDR1 is SNHLY, CDR2 FYNNEI. Written as DNA, the CDR3 is TGTGCCAGCGGTTGGGACGTGGTTTACTACGAGCAGTACTTC. Protein sequence: CASGWDVVYYEQYF. Full variable domain (remainder filled in from reference TRBV2 and TRBJ2-7): EPEVTQTPSHQVTQMGQEVILRCVPISNHLYFYWYRQILGQKVEFLVSFYNNEISEKSEIFDDQFSVERPDGSNFTLKIRSTKLEDSAMYFCASGWDVVYYEQYFGPGTRLTVT.

J is TRBJ1-2 and V is TRBV5-6; D uncertain. The CDR3 is 15 amino acids. Per the germline V gene, CDR1 is SGHDT and CDR2 is YYEEEE. V shed 1 base and J shed 0 bases, with 10 bases lying between them. The CDR3 protein is CASSLPVEANYGYTF. The CDR3 region has the DNA TGTGCCAGCAGCTTGCCCGTTGAGGCTAACTATGGCTACACCTTC. Filled out from reference TRBV5-6 and TRBJ1-2, the complete variable domain reads DAGVTQSPTHLIKTRGQQVTLRCSPKSGHDTVSWYQQALGQGPQFIFQYYEEEERQRGNFPDRFSGHQFPNYSSELNVNALLLGDSALYLCASSLPVEANYGYTFGSGTRLTVV.

The chain recombines TRBV7-9 with TRBJ2-1; D is ambiguous. The CDR3 extends over 16 amino acids. Germline lookup yields CDR1 SEHNR and CDR2 FQNEAQ (reference sequence). Trimming removed 1 base at V and 0 bases at J, with 10 bases between. The CDR3 bases are TGTGCCAGCAGCTTAGGTCGCCTAAGCTCCTACAATGAGCAGTTCTTC. This translates into CASSLGRLSSYNEQFF.

This clone was seen only once. V usage is TRBV9 and J usage is TRBJ2-3, with TRBD2 matching over 7 bases. Losses at the gene ends were 6 bases for V and 4 bases for J; bases not matched to a gene: 17. The CDR3 totals 17 residues. CDR1 SGDLS and CDR2 YYNGEE come from the germline V gene. The DNA for the CDR3 is TGTGCCAGCACCATCGGGGAGGGCCCGGGGGTGTCAGATACGCAGTATTTT. The encoded protein is CASTIGEGPGVSDTQYF.

This clone was seen a single time. The chain joins TRBV27 to TRBJ1-5, with 7 bases fitting TRBD1. V was pared by 3 bases and J by 3 bases, with 5 bases of the junction left unmatched. The CDR3 covers 15 residues. Looked up from germline, CDR1 is MNHEY and CDR2 is SMNVEV (reference sequence). CDR3 nucleotide sequence: TGTGCCAGCAGTTTCCAGGGGGAAAACAATCAGCCCCAGCATTTT. Its translation: CASSFQGENNQPQHF.

This clone has only a few counts. Other nucleotide sequences from this sample produce the same CDR3. The chain employs TRBV27 and TRBJ1-5; D is uncertain. CDR3 length: 14 amino acids. Germline assignment: CDR1 MNHEY and CDR2 SMNVEV (reference sequence). Trimming left V 0 bases short and J 0 bases short, with 3 bases between. CDR3 DNA sequence: TGTGCCAGCAGTTTATCTTATAGCAATCAGCCCCAGCATTTT. Its protein is CASSLSYSNQPQHF.

This clone was counted only a few times. This rearrangement joins TRBV19 to TRBJ1-3, with D perhaps TRBD1 (6 bases). Germline lookup yields CDR1 LNHDA and CDR2 SQIVND (reference sequence). V shed 7 bases and J shed 4 bases, with 8 bases lying between them. This CDR3 has 12 amino acids. The CDR3 coding sequence is TGTGCCAGTACAGGGGTAGGAAACACCATATATTTT. Protein sequence: CASTGVGNTIYF.